These T cell receptor beta chains were read from a single sample in a study of cytomegalovirus exposure and HLA in healthy donors. Generated by immunoSEQ multiplex PCR, the TCRdb table keeps only in-frame clones and is missing some. The sample has around 90,000 clones; 64% are singletons. Sequenced sample: PBMCs. The receptors come from a human donor in good health. Both conserved end residues are trimmed from each CDR3.

j_call v_call cdr3_aa
TRBJ2-3 TRBV10-3 AHWRGLLTDTQY
TRBJ1-1 TRBV4-3 ASSQGGGANTEAF
TRBJ2-5 TRBV29-1 SASRGRETQY
TRBJ1-4 TRBV5-5 ASSLGGQPNEKLF
TRBJ2-5 TRBV9 ASSFTGEETQY
TRBJ1-2 TRBV6-6 ASSNREGYGYT
TRBJ2-2 TRBV19 ASRPGQGSGELF
TRBJ1-2 TRBV10-3 AISVAGLNYGYT
TRBJ2-3 TRBV5-1 ASSLVSGVSTDTQY
TRBJ2-5 TRBV19 ASRPGTAGQETQY
TRBJ2-1 TRBV7-9 ASTSASGGNEQF
TRBJ1-5 TRBV6-6 ASRWTHQGSQPQH
TRBJ1-4 TRBV7-9 ASSPRAVQGTNEKLF
TRBJ2-1 TRBV10-3 AISGLRLAENNEQF
TRBJ1-2 TRBV29-1 SVENGGSGHYGYT
TRBJ1-1 TRBV11-2 ASSLTGGTEAF
TRBJ1-5 TRBV27 ASRNPDSPQPQH
TRBJ1-1 TRBV19 ASFVRGGGRLGTEAF
TRBJ2-1 TRBV5-1 ASSLTGGPINEQF
TRBJ2-5 TRBV6-5 ASSYEREFQETQY
TRBJ2-3 TRBV5-1 ASSLVIAGGPGKPDTQY
TRBJ2-2 TRBV10-2 ASREQETGELF
TRBJ2-5 TRBV7-3 ASSLRPDGTGGTQY
TRBJ2-3 TRBV6-4 ASSAGLGDTQY
TRBJ2-3 TRBV15 ATSAFRGSTDTQY
TRBJ1-3 TRBV30 AWSAWDRIVTIY
TRBJ2-2 TRBV6-1 ASTGGADTGELF
TRBJ1-5 TRBV6-5 ASSSAGSYQPQH
TRBJ2-7 TRBV9 ASSVAGTTSYEQY